This record concerns one T cell receptor beta chain sequence. Antigen unknown. The data belong to a study of blood T cells in healthy people across ages. A second about 6 to 12 cycle PCR used barcoded and J-beta primers. TCRdb passed the 5' RACE reads through MiXCR, listing each CDR3 protein once. The sample lists about 970,000 distinct CDR3 sequences; roughly 51% were seen once. Whole-study findings and limits: While age rose, TCR beta diversity per million T cells dropped in a roughly linear way. Estimated diversity, derived from one million T cells, was regarded as an underestimate.

This CDR3 spans 15 amino acids. Trimming removed 4 bases from V and 1 base from J, with 13 bases in between. Per germline, CDR1 SGHRS and CDR2 YFSETQ. The rearrangement links TRBV5-1 to TRBJ2-3, with D hard to call. Sequencing was performed on blood. The sequence derives from an older woman in good health. The CDR3 region has the DNA TGCGCCAGCAGCCACATAGTTTCGGGCACAGATACGCAGTATTTT. Its translation: CASSHIVSGTDTQYF.